This TCR beta chain originates from a study of T cell responses to AZD1222 COVID-19 vaccine. Assay: immunoSEQ multiplex PCR; the TCRdb copy retains only in-frame clones and omits some. Of approximately 140,000 clones listed, about 81% were seen once; the top ten hold roughly 4.5%. CDR1 and CDR2 from the germline V gene are SNHLY and FYNNEI. The CDR3 contains 15 residues. V was trimmed by 4 bases and J by 0 bases, leaving 9 bases between them. Study-level results: Researchers took repertoire samples only after the peak T cell response had come.

Only one count was recorded for this clone. Antigen: not known. The receptor's source is an adult in good health. V gene TRBV2 combines with J gene TRBJ1-4, with D possibly matching TRBD1 (5 bases). This specimen was peripheral blood, taken on day 0 of MenACWY control vaccination. This CDR3 reads CASSVVGATNEKLFF. The CDR3 DNA sequence: TGTGCCAGCAGTGTAGTGGGGGCAACTAATGAAAAACTGTTTTTT.